This T cell receptor (beta chain) is from a study of shared clonotypes between healthy human individuals. Repertoires were generated with immunoSEQ multiplex PCR, while TCRdb's copy carries only in-frame clones and drops some. Among approximately 1,500,000 clones, roughly 96% were seen once, and the ten largest hold about 1%. This CDR3 has 17 amino acids. With 3 bases clipped from V and 2 bases from J, the junction kept 5 bases outside the gene matches. The sample comprised naive CD4+ T cells sorted from blood. Subset: CD45RA+ positively selected. The chain employs TRBV23-1 and TRBJ2-3; 13 bases are a match to TRBD2. TRBV23-1 is placed among ORFs of uncertain function. The source of this sequence is a man younger than 40 in good health. This CDR3 reads CASSQGTSGELTDTQYF. In DNA, the CDR3 is TGCGCCAGCAGTCAGGGGACTAGCGGGGAGCTCACAGATACGCAGTATTTT.